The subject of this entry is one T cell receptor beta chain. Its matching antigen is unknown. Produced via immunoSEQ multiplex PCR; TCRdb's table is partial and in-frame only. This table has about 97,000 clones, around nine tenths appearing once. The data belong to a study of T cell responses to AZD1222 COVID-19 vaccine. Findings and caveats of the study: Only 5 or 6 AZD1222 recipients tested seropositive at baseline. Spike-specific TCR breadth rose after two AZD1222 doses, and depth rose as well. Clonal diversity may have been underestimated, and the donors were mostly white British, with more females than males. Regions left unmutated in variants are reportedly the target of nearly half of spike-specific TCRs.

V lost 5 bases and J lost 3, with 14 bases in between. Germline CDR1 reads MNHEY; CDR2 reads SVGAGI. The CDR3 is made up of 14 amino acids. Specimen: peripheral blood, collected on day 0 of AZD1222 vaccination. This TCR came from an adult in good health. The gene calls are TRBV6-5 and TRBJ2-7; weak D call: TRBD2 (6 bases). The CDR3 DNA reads TGTGCCAGCAGTCCCGGGGACTCGGGCTACGAGCAGTACTTC. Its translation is CASSPGDSGYEQYF.